This TCR beta chain came from a study of CD8 T cells in Susac syndrome. Trimming removed 3 bases from V and 4 bases from J, with 8 bases in between. Germline V gene data show CDR1 as SGHNT and CDR2 as YYREEE (reference sequence). The CDR3 consists of 14 residues. Random-hexamer reverse transcription was applied to roughly 0.5 to 1 ug RNA. Amplification of TCR beta CDR3 used immunoSEQ multiplex PCR across 54 Vbeta and 13 Jbeta. TCRdb reprocessed the immunoSEQ multiplex PCR reads with MiXCR, giving one entry per CDR3 protein. The sample consists of some 120,000 distinct CDR3 sequences, approximately 94% of them appearing once. For this clonotype: Its antigen is not known.

Sequencing of TCR beta drew on CD8+ and CD4+ T cells from blood. The study's findings and limits: The study's TCR sequencing and HLA analysis drew on a certain number of individuals. That number was acknowledged as relatively small.

This receptor was identified in a human donor with multiple sclerosis. Sample: CD4+ T cells from PBMCs. The V gene is TRBV5-4, the J gene TRBJ1-6, with a tentative D call TRBD1 (6 bases). The DNA for the CDR3 is TGTGCCAGCAGCTCGGGGGCTTATAATTCACCCCTCCACTTT. Its translation is CASSSGAYNSPLHF.